These 14 T cell receptor beta chains originate from one sample sequenced in a study of cytomegalovirus exposure and HLA in healthy donors (dated by TCRdb to the late 2010s). Preparation of the library involved the immunoSEQ multiplex PCR assay. A mixture of 60 forward primers for TCR Vbeta segments and 13 reverse primers for TCR Jbeta segments was used in the multiplex PCR. Not all clones reach the TCRdb copy of this immuneACCESS table, which keeps in-frame sequences only. Checked studies attribute under half of the gap to unresolved V genes and leave the rest unexplained. The sample table holds over 150,000 clones, of which approximately 71% were seen once. The top ten clones comprise about 4.9% of the sample. Sequencing input: PBMCs. The receptors shown here come from a male donor in good health and CMV-seronegative.

To note about this clone: Other DNA variants within this sample encode the same CDR3. This chain connects TRBV9 to TRBJ1-2, with 7 bases fitting TRBD1. The CDR3 spans 15 residues. Germline loops: CDR1 SGDLS, CDR2 YYNGEE. The J segment lost 3 bases and the V segment lost 0 bases, leaving 5 bases of the junction unmatched. Written as DNA, the CDR3 is TGTGCCAGCAGCGTAGGCCTAACAGGGGACTATGGCTACACCTTC. Translating it yields CASSVGLTGDYGYTF.

The chain employs TRBV18 and TRBJ2-7; D gene uncertain. Germline CDR1 KGHSH, CDR2 LQKENI. Deletions cut 2 bases from V and 3 bases from J, with 8 bases between. The CDR3 sequence is 13 residues long. CDR3 residues: CASSPSLNYEQYF. CDR3 nucleotide sequence: TGTGCCAGCTCACCAAGCCTGAACTACGAGCAGTACTTC.

The chain has TRBV5-1 and TRBJ1-6, with D perhaps matching TRBD1 (5 bases). Per the germline V gene, CDR1 is SGHRS and CDR2 is YFSETQ. The ends were cut back, 4 bases at V and 6 bases at J, with 17 bases in the middle. This CDR3 region has 16 residues. For the CDR3, the DNA is TGCGCCAGCAGCCAGGCGGGGGTTCCCTCTAATTCACCCCTCCACTTT. Translation gives CASSQAGVPSNSPLHF.

Regarding this clone: The sample has other DNA sequences that encode this CDR3 too. The CDR3 is CAISGQGDQPQHF. The DNA for the CDR3 is TGTGCCATCAGTGGACAGGGAGATCAGCCCCAGCATTTT. The rearrangement joins TRBV10-3 to TRBJ1-5; 7 bases align to TRBD1. The CDR3 sequence is 13 residues long. V lost 4 bases, J lost 5 bases, and 2 bases stayed unmatched. Per germline, CDR1 ENHRY and CDR2 SYGVKD.

In its sample, this clone was seen a few times. The chain recombines TRBV13 with TRBJ1-1, with no clear D. This CDR3 is built from 14 residues. Trimming removed 0 bases from V and 1 base from J, with 6 bases in between. Germline loops: CDR1 PRHDT, CDR2 FYEKMQ (reference sequence). Here the CDR3 DNA reads TGTGCCAGCAGCTTAGGACAGCCGAACACTGAAGCTTTCTTT. Translated, it gives CASSLGQPNTEAFF.

The genes are TRBV11-2 and TRBJ1-2; 10 bases are shared with TRBD1. Per germline, CDR1 SGHAT and CDR2 FQNNGV. The CDR3 is made up of 15 amino acids. Trimming cost V 5 bases and J 1 base; bases outside gene matches: 4. The CDR3 sequence: CASSPTGGINYGYTF. Written as DNA, the CDR3 is TGTGCCAGCAGCCCGACAGGGGGCATTAACTATGGCTACACCTTC.

The V and J genes are TRBV29-1 and TRBJ1-2; D possibly corresponds to TRBD1 (6 bases). V was pared by 4 bases and J by 7 bases, with 16 bases between. The CDR3 is made up of 13 amino acids. Germline-derived CDR1 and CDR2 are SQVTM and ANQGSEA. In DNA, the CDR3 is TGCAGCGTTGTCGGACAGATAGTGGCTGGCTACACCTTC. Translated, it gives CSVVGQIVAGYTF.

The chain recombines TRBV7-2 with TRBJ1-5; D remains unclear. The V gene lost 4 bases and the J gene lost 2 bases, with 3 bases spanning the gap. The CDR3 is 12 residues long. From germline, CDR1 is SGHTA and CDR2 FQGNSA. CDR3 nucleotide sequence: TGTGCCAGCAGCTCCGGCAATCAGCCCCAGCATTTT. The encoded protein is CASSSGNQPQHF. The whole variable domain, remainder taken from reference TRBV7-2 and TRBJ1-5, is GAGVSQSPSNKVTEKGKDVELRCDPISGHTALYWYRQSLGQGLEFLIYFQGNSAPDKSGLPSDRFSAERTGGSVSTLTIQRTQQEDSAVYLCASSSGNQPQHFGDGTRLSIL.

The chain has TRBV4-1 and TRBJ1-5, with D perhaps TRBD1 (6 bases). Germline CDR1 and CDR2: MGHRA and YSYEKL. With 1 base removed from V and 3 bases from J, the gap between germline ends came to 16 bases. The CDR3 length is 17 residues. The CDR3 sequence: CASSQGPTGSLNQPQHF. As DNA, the CDR3 is TGCGCCAGCAGCCAAGGCCCAACAGGGAGCCTCAATCAGCCCCAGCATTTT.

In DNA form, the CDR3 reads TGTGCCAGCAGCCAAGGGCAGGAGGTTAATGAAAAACTGTTTTTT. Its translation: CASSQGQEVNEKLFF. V usage is TRBV4-2 and J usage is TRBJ1-4; no clear D. Trimming shortened V by 1 base and J by 4 bases, and 10 bases separated the two germline ends. The length of the CDR3 is 15 residues. Germline CDR1 LGHNA, CDR2 YNFKEQ.

A few counts support this clone. The CDR3 protein is CASRQDRGPMNYGYTF. CDR3 DNA: TGTGCCAGCAGACAGGACAGGGGGCCTATGAACTATGGCTACACCTTC. V usage is TRBV28 and J usage is TRBJ1-2, with 11 bases fitting TRBD1. The CDR3 is made up of 16 amino acids. Germline lookup yields CDR1 MDHEN and CDR2 SYDVKM. The junction had 8 bases not matched to a gene; V was cut back by 6 bases and J by 2 bases.

The chain uses TRBV10-3 and TRBJ1-1; 8 bases fit TRBD1. The length of the CDR3 is 14 residues. V dropped 2 bases and J dropped 7; count of bases not matched to a gene: 6. The V gene's germline CDR1 is ENHRY and CDR2 SYGVKD. CDR3 protein: CAISEPIQGVEAFF. The CDR3, as DNA: TGTGCCATCAGTGAGCCTATACAGGGGGTTGAAGCTTTCTTT.

This chain connects TRBV5-8 to TRBJ2-2; D may be TRBD2 (6 bases). The CDR3 totals 14 residues. V dropped 0 bases and J dropped 5 bases, with 8 bases sitting between them. Germline lookup yields CDR1 SGHTS and CDR2 YDEGEE. The CDR3 region has the DNA TGTGCCAGCAGCTTGGTCGGGGGTACCGGGGAGCTGTTTTTT. It encodes CASSLVGGTGELFF.

The chain employs TRBV5-6 and TRBJ2-2; TRBD2 might be the D (6 bases). CDR1 and CDR2 (germline): SGHDT, YYEEEE. This CDR3 spans 13 amino acids. Trimming shortened V by 6 bases and J by 4 bases, and 10 bases separated the two germline ends. CDR3 protein: CASKRESTGELFF. CDR3 sequence (DNA): TGTGCCAGCAAACGGGAGAGCACCGGGGAGCTGTTTTTT.